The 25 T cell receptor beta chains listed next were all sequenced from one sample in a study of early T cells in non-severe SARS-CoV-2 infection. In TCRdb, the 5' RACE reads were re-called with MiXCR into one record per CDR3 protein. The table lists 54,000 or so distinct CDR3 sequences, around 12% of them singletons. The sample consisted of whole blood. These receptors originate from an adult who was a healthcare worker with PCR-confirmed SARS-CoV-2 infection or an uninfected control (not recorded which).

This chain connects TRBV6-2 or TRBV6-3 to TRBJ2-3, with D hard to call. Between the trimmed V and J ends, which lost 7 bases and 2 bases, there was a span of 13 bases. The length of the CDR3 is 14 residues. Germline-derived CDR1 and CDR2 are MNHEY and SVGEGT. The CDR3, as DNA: TGTGCCAGCATTCCTCGCGAATACACAGATACGCAGTATTTT. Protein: CASIPREYTDTQYF.

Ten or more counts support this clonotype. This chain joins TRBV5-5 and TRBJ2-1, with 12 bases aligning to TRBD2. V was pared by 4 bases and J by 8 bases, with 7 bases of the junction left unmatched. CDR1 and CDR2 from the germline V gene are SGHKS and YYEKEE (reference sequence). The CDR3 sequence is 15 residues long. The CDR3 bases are TGTGCCAGCAGCGATCTGACTAGCGGGAGATATGAGCAGTTCTTC. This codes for CASSDLTSGRYEQFF. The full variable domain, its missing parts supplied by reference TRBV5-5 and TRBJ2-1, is DAGVTQSPTHLIKTRGQQVTLRCSPISGHKSVSWYQQVLGQGPQFIFQYYEKEERGRGNFPDRFSARQFPNYSSELNVNALLLGDSALYLCASSDLTSGRYEQFFGPGTRLTVL.

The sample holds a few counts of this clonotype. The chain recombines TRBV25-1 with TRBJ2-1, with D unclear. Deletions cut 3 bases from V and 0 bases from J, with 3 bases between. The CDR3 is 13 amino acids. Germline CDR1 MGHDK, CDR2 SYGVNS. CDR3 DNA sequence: TGTGCCAGCAGTGATCGCTCCTACAATGAGCAGTTCTTC. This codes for CASSDRSYNEQFF.

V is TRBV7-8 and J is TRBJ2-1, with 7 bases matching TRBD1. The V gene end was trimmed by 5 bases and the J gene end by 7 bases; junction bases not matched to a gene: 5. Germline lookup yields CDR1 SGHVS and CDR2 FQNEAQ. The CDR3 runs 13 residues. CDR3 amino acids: CASSMNRGNEQFF. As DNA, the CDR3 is TGTGCCAGCAGCATGAACAGGGGAAATGAGCAGTTCTTC. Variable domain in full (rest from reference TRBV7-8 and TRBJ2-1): GAGVSQSPRYKVAKRGQDVALRCDPISGHVSLFWYQQALGQGPEFLTYFQNEAQLDKSGLPSDRFFAERPEGSVSTLKIQRTQQEDSAVYLCASSMNRGNEQFFGPGTRLTVL.

In DNA form, the CDR3 reads TGTGCCAGCAGTGAAGCGGGACTACTTTACAATGAGCAGTTCTTC. Encoded protein: CASSEAGLLYNEQFF. The J gene is TRBJ2-1, the V gene TRBV2; 7 bases are shared with TRBD2. In germline, CDR1 is SNHLY, CDR2 FYNNEI. The V segment lost 0 bases and the J segment 4 bases; nucleotides outside the gene matches: 3. The length of the CDR3 is 15 residues.

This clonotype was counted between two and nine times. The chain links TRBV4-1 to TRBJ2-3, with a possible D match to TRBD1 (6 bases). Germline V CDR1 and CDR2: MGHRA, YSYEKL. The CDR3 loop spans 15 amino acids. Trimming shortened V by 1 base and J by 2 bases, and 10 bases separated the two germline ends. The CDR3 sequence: CASSQARGFTDTQYF. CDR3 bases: TGCGCCAGCAGCCAAGCTAGGGGGTTCACAGATACGCAGTATTTT.

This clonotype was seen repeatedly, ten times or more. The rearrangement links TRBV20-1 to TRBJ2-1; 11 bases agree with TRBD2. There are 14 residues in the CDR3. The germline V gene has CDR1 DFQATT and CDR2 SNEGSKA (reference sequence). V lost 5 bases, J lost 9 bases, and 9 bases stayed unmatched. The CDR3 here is CSAFISGGASEQFF. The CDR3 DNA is TGCAGTGCTTTCATTAGCGGGGGGGCTAGTGAGCAGTTCTTC.

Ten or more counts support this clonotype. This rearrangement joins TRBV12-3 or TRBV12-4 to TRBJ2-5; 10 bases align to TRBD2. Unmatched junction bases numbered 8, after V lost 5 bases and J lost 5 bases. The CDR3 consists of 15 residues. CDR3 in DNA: TGTGCCAGCAGTGCTAGCGGGGGTTCGGAGGAGACCCAGTACTTC. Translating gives CASSASGGSEETQYF.

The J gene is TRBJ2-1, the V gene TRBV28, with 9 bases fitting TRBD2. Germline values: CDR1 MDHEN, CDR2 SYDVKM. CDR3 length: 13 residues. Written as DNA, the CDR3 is TGTGCAGCCGGGGCGGGAGGGAATAATGAGCAGTTCTTC. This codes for CAAGAGGNNEQFF.

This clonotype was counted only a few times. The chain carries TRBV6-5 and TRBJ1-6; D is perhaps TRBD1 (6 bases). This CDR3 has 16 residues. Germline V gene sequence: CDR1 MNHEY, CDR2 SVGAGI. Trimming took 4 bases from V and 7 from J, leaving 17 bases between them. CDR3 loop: CASSSRTVLWNSPLHF. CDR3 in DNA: TGTGCCAGCAGTTCCAGGACAGTTCTTTGGAATTCACCCCTCCACTTT.

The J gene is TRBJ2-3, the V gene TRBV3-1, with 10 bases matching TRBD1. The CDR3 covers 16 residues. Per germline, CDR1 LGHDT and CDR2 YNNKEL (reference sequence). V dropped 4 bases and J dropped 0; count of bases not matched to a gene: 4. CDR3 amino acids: CASSLRTGGSTDTQYF. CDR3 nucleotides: TGTGCCAGCAGCCTTCGGACAGGGGGGAGCACAGATACGCAGTATTTT.

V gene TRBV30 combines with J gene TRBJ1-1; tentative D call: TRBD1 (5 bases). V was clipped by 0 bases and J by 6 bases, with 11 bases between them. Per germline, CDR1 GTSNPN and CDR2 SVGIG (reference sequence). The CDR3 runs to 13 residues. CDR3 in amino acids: CAWSVRQGAEAFF. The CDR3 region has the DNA TGTGCCTGGAGTGTACGGCAGGGCGCTGAAGCTTTCTTT.

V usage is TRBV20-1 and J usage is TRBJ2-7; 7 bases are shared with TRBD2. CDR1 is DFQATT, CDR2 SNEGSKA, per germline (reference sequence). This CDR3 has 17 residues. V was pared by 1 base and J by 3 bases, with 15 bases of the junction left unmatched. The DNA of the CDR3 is TGCAGTGCTAGAGGATTGGACGGGAGGACCCTAAACTACGAGCAGTACTTC. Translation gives CSARGLDGRTLNYEQYF.

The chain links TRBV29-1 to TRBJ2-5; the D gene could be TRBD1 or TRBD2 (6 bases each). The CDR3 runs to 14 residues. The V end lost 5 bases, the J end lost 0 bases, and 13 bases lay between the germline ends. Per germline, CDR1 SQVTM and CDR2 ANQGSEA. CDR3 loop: CSVLGGQYQETQYF. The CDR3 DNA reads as TGCAGCGTTCTGGGAGGACAGTACCAAGAGACCCAGTACTTC.

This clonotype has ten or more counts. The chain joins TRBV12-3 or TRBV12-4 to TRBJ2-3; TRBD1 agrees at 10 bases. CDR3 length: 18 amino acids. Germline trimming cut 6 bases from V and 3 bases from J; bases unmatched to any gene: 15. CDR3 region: CASSPPGTGAGKTDTQYF. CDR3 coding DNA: TGTGCCAGCAGCCCGCCCGGGACAGGGGCCGGAAAAACAGATACGCAGTATTTT.

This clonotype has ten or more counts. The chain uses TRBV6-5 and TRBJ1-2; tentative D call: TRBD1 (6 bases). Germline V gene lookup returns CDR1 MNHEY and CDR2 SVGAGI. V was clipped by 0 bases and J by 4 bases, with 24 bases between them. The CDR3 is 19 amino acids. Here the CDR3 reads CASSYSYPGTIYPVYGYTF. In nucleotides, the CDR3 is TGTGCCAGCAGTTACTCCTATCCCGGGACAATCTATCCCGTCTATGGCTACACCTTC.

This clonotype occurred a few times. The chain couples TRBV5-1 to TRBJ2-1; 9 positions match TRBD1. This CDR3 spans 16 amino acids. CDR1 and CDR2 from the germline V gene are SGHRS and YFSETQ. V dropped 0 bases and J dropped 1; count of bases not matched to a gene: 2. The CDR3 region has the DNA TGCGCCAGCAGCTTGGGGGACAGGGTTTCCTACAATGAGCAGTTCTTC. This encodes CASSLGDRVSYNEQFF.

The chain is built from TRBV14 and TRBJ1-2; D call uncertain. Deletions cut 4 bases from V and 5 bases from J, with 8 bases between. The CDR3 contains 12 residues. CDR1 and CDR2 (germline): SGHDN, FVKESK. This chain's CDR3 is CASSPPGYGYTF. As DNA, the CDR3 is TGTGCCAGCAGCCCACCAGGTTATGGCTACACCTTC.

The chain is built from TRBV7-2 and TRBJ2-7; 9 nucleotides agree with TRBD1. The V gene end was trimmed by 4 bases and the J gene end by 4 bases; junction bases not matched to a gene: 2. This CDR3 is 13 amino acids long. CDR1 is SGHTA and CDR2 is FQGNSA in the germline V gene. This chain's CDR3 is CASSWTGEYEQYF. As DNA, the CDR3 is TGTGCCAGCAGCTGGACAGGGGAATACGAGCAGTACTTC.

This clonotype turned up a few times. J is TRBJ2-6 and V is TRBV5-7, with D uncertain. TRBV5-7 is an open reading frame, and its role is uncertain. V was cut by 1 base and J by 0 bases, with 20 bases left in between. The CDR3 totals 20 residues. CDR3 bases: TGTGCCAGCAGCTTGATGAAACTTACAATCCAGTACTCTGGGGCCAACGTCCTGACTTTC. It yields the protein CASSLMKLTIQYSGANVLTF.

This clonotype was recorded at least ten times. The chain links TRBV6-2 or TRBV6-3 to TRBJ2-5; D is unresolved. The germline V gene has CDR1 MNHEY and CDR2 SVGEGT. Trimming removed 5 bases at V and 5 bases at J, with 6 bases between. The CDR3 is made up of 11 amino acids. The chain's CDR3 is CASSNRETQYF. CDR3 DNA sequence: TGTGCCAGCAGTAACCGGGAGACCCAGTACTTC.

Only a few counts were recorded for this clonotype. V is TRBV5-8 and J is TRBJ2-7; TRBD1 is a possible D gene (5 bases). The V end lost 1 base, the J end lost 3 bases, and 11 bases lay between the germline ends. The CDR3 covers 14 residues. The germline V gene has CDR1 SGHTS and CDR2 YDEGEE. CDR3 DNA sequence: TGTGCCAGCAGCTTGAGGCAGGGTGGCTACGAGCAGTACTTC. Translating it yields CASSLRQGGYEQYF.

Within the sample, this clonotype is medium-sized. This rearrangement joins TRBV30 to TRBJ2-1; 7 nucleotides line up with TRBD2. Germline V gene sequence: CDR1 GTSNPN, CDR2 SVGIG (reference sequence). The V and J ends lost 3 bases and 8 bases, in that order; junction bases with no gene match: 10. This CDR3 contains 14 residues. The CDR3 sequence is CAWRAQGGSDEQFF. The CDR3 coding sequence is TGTGCCTGGAGGGCCCAGGGAGGGAGCGATGAGCAGTTCTTC.

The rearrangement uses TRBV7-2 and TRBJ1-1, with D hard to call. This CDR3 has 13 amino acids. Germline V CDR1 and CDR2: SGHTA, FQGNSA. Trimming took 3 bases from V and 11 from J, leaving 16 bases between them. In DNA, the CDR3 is TGTGCCAGCAGCTTTCGTAGGGTCTCGGGTGCTTTCTTT. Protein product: CASSFRRVSGAFF.

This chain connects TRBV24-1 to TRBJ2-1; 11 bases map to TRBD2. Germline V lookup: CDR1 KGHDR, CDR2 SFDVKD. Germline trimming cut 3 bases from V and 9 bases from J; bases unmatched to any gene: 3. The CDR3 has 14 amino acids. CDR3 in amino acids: CATSDPGTSGEQFF. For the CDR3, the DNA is TGTGCCACCAGTGATCCCGGGACTAGCGGTGAGCAGTTCTTC.